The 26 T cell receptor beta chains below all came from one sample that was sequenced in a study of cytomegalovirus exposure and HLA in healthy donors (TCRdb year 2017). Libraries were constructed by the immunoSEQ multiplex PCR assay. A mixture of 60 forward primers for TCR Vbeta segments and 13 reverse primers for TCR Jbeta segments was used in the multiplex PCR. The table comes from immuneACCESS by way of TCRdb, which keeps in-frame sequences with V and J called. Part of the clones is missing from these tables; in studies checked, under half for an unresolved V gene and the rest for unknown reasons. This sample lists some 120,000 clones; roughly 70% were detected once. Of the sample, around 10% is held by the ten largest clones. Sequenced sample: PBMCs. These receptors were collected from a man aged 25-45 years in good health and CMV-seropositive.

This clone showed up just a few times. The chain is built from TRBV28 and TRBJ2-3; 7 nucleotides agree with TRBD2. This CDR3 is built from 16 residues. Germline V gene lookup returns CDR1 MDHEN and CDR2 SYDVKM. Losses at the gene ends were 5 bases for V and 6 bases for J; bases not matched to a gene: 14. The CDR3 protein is CASSPGLGEGRDTQYF. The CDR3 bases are TGTGCCAGCAGTCCTGGCTTAGGGGAGGGGAGGGATACGCAGTATTTT. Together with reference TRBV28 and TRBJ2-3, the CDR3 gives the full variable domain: DVKVTQSSRYLVKRTGEKVFLECVQDMDHENMFWYRQDPGLGLRLIYFSYDVKMKEKGDIPEGYSVSREKKERFSLILESASTNQTSMYLCASSPGLGEGRDTQYFGPGTRLTVL.

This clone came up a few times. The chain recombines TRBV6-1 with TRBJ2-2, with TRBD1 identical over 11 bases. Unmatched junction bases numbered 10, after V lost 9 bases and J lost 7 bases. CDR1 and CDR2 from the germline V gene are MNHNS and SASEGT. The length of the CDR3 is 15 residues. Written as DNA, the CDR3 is TGTGCCAGTGGGGGACAGGGGGATTGGCACGGGGAGCTGTTTTTT. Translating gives CASGGQGDWHGELFF.

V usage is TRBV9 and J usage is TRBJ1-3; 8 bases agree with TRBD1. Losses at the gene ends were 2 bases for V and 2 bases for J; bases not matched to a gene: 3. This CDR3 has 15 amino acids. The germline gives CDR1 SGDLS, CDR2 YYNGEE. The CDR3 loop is CASSVDRVAGNTIYF. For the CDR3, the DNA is TGTGCCAGCAGCGTGGACAGGGTCGCTGGAAACACCATATATTTT.

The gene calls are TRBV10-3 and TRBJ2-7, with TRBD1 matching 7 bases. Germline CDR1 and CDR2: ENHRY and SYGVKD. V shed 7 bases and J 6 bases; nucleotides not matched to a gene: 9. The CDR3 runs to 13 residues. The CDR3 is CAINGVAGGEQYV. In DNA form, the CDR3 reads TGTGCCATCAACGGTGTGGCAGGGGGCGAGCAGTACGTC.

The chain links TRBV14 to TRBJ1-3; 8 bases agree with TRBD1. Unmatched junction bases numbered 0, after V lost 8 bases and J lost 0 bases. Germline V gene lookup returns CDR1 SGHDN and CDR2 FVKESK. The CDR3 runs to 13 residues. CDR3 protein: CASGTGSGNTIYF. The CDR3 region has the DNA TGTGCCAGCGGGACAGGCTCTGGAAACACCATATATTTT. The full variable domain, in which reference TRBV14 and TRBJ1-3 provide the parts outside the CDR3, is EAGVTQFPSHSVIEKGQTVTLRCDPISGHDNLYWYRRVMGKEIKFLLHFVKESKQDESGMPNNRFLAERTGGTYSTLKVQPAELEDSGVYFCASGTGSGNTIYFGEGSWLTVV.

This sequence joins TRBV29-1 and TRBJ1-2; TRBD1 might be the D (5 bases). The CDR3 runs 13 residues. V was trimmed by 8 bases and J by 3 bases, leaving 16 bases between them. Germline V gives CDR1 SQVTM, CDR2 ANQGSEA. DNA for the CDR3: TGCAGCTCCGACGGGGGTGGCGACTATGGCTACACCTTC. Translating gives CSSDGGGDYGYTF. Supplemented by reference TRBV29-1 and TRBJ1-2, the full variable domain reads SAVISQKPSRDICQRGTSLTIQCQVDSQVTMMFWYRQQPGQSLTLIATANQGSEATYESGFVIDKFPISRPNLTFSTLTVSNMSPEDSSIYLCSSDGGGDYGYTFGSGTRLTVV.

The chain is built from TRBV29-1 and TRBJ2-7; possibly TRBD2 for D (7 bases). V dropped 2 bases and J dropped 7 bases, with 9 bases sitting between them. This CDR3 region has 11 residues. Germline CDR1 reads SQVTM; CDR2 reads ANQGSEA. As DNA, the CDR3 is TGCAGCGTTGAAAGGGGGGGGGAGCAGTACTTC. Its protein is CSVERGGEQYF.

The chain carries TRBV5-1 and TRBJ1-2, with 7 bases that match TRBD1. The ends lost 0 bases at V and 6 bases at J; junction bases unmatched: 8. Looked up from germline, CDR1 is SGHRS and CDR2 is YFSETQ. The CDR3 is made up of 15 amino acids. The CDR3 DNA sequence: TGCGCCAGCAGCTTGGGGATTGAGACAGGGAATGGCTACACCTTC. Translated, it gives CASSLGIETGNGYTF.

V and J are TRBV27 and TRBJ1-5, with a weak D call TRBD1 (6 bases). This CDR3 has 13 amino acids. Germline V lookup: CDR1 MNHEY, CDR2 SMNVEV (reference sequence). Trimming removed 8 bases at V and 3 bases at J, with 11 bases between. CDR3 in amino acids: CASRRTVNQPQHF. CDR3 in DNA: TGTGCCAGCCGCAGGACAGTCAATCAGCCCCAGCATTTT.

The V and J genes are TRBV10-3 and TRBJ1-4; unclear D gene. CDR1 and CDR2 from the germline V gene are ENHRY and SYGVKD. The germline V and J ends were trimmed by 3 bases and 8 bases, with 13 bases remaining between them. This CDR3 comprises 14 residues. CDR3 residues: CAISDIGRGEKLFF. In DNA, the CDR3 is TGTGCCATCAGTGACATAGGGCGAGGGGAAAAACTGTTTTTT.

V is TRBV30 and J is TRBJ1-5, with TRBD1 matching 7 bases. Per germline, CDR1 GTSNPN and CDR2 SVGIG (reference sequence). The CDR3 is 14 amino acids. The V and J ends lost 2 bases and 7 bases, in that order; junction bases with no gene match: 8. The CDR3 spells CAWSSGQAGQPQHF. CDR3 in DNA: TGTGCCTGGAGTTCCGGACAGGCAGGCCAGCCCCAGCATTTT.

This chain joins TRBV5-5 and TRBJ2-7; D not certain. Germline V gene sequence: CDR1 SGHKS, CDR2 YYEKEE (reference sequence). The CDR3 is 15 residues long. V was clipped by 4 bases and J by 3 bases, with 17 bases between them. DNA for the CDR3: TGTGCCAGCAGCCCCACCCCAGGCTCCTTCTACGAGCAGTACTTC. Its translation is CASSPTPGSFYEQYF.

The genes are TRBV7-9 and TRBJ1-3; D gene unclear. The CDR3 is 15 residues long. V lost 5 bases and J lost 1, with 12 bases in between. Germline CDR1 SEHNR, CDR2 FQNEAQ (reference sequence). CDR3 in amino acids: CASSPWMTSGNTIYF. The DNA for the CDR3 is TGTGCCAGCAGCCCCTGGATGACATCTGGAAACACCATATATTTT.

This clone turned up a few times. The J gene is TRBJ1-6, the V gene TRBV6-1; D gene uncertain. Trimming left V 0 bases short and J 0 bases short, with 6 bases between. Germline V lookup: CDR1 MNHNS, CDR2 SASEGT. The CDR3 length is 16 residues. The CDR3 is CASSEAGSSYNSPLHF. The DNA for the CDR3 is TGTGCCAGCAGTGAAGCGGGCAGCTCCTATAATTCACCCCTCCACTTT.

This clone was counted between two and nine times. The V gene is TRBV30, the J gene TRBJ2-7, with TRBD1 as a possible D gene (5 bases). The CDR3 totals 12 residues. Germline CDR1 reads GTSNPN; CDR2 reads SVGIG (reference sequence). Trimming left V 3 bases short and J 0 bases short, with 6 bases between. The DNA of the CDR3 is TGTGCCTGGAGGGACACCTCCTACGAGCAGTACTTC. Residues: CAWRDTSYEQYF.

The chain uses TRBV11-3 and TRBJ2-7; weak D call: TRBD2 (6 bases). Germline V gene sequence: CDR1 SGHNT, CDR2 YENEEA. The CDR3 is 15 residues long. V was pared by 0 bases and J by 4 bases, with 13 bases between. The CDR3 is CASSLEGGEGYEQYF. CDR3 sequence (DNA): TGTGCCAGCAGCTTAGAGGGGGGAGAGGGGTACGAGCAGTACTTC.

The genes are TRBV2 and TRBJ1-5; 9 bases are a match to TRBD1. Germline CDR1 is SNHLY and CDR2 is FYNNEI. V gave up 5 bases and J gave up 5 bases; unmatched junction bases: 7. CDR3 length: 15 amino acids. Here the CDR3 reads CASSYRDRAYQPQHF. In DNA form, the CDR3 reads TGTGCCAGCAGTTACCGGGACAGGGCCTATCAGCCCCAGCATTTT. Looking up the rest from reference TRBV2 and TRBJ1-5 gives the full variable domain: EPEVTQTPSHQVTQMGQEVILRCVPISNHLYFYWYRQILGQKVEFLVSFYNNEISEKSEIFDDQFSVERPDGSNFTLKIRSTKLEDSAMYFCASSYRDRAYQPQHFGDGTRLSIL.

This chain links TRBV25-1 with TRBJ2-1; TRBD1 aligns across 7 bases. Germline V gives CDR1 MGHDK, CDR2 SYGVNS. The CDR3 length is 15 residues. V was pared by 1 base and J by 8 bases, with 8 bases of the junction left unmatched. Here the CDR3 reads CASSELGQIEDEQFF. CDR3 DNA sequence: TGTGCCAGCAGTGAATTGGGACAGATTGAAGATGAGCAGTTCTTC.

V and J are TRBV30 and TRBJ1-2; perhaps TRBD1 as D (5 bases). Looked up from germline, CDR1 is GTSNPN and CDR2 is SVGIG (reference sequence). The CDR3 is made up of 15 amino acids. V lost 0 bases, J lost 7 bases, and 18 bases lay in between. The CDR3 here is CAWSVTSSSQGGYTF. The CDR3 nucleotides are TGTGCCTGGAGTGTAACCTCGAGCTCCCAGGGTGGCTACACCTTC. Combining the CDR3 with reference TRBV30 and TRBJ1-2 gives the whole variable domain SQTIHQWPATLVQPVGSPLSLECTVEGTSNPNLYWYRQAAGRGLQLLFYSVGIGQISSEVPQNLSASRPQDRQFILSSKKLLLSDSGFYLCAWSVTSSSQGGYTFGSGTRLTVV.

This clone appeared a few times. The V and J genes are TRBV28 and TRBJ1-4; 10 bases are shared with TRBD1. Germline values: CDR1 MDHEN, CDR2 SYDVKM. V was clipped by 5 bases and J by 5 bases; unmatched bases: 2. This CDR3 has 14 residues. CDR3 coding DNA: TGTGCCAGCAGTCAGGGACAGGGGAATGAAAAACTGTTTTTT. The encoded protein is CASSQGQGNEKLFF.

The CDR3: CASSSTLGRGTDTQYF. The CDR3 coding sequence is TGTGCCAGCAGCTCTACCCTAGGCAGGGGGACAGATACGCAGTATTTT. The chain is built from TRBV7-8 and TRBJ2-3; TRBD1 aligns across 7 bases. The CDR3 sequence is 16 residues long. J gave up 3 bases and V 4 bases, and 10 bases lay outside the gene matches. The germline V gene encodes CDR1 SGHVS and CDR2 FQNEAQ.

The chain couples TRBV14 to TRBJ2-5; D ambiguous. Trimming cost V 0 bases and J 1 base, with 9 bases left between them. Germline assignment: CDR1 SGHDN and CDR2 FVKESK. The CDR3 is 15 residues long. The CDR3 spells CASSQDRNPQETQYF. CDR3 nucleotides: TGTGCCAGCAGCCAAGATAGAAACCCCCAAGAGACCCAGTACTTC.

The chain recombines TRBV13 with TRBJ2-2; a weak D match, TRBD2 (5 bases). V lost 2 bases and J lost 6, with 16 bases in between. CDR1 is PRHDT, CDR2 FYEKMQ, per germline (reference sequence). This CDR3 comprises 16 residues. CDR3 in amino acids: CASSLFSDQRAGELFF. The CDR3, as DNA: TGTGCCAGCAGCTTATTCTCAGACCAGAGGGCCGGGGAGCTGTTTTTT.

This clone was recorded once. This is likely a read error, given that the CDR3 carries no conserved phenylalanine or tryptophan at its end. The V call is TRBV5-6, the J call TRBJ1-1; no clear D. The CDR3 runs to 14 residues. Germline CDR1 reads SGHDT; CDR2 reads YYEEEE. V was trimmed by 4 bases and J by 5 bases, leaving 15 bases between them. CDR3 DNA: TGTGCCAGCAGCCCACGCGGGCCTAGGACTGAAGCTTTCTTG. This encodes CASSPRGPRTEAFL.

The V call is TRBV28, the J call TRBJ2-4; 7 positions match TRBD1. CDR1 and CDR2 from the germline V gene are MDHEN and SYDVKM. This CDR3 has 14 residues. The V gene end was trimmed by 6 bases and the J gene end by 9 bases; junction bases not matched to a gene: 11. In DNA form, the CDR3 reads TGTGCCAGCAGGCCCGGACAGGCAAGGGGCATTCAGTACTTC. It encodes CASRPGQARGIQYF.

In DNA, the CDR3 is TGTGCCAGCAGCTCCCCTACGGGAGGGCCTAGCACCGGGGAGCTGTTTTTT. It encodes CASSSPTGGPSTGELFF. This sequence joins TRBV7-2 and TRBJ2-2; TRBD2 aligns across 8 bases. CDR3 length equals 17 residues. With V trimmed by 4 bases and J by 4 bases, 11 bases remained unmatched. Germline CDR1 reads SGHTA; CDR2 reads FQGNSA. The full variable domain, rest sourced from reference TRBV7-2 and TRBJ2-2, is GAGVSQSPSNKVTEKGKDVELRCDPISGHTALYWYRQSLGQGLEFLIYFQGNSAPDKSGLPSDRFSAERTGGSVSTLTIQRTQQEDSAVYLCASSSPTGGPSTGELFFGEGSRLTVL.